This TCR beta chain was captured by sequencing in a study of post-analysis software for immune sequencing data (dated by TCRdb to the mid-2010s). Context from the whole study: Recorded disease courses included relapsing-remitting, secondary progressive and progressive-relapsing multiple sclerosis, with some patients lacking subtype annotation. A subset of samples was prepared in parallel using single-end sample barcoding, then pooled and co-amplified after Illumina adapter ligation. Patient repertoires were compared against some twelve previously published healthy control repertoires from donors aged 6 to 25 years. Summary of the overall study and its limitations: Compared with controls, multiple sclerosis patients had significantly lower normalized Chao1 diversity, a finding suggesting substantial peripheral T-cell clonal expansion. Strong co-clustering of samples prepared in the same batch was shown by direct clustering with F measure, prompting a batch-effect correction. The control group was slightly older than the multiple sclerosis patient group. Patients showed significantly higher frequencies than controls for about five TRBV segments, among them TRBV5-6, TRBV5-1 and TRBV20-1.

Details on this clonotype: Its antigen has not been determined. One base away there is no much larger clone; base qualities are not given.

The library came from PCR. Sequencing was performed on an Illumina HiSeq 2500. To reduce PCR and sequencing biases, unique molecular identifiers were incorporated into the TCR beta cDNA libraries. Per 1 to 10 million input T cells, roughly 500,000 cDNA molecules were obtained, such that each molecule approximated one T cell. Patient libraries were prepared and sequenced with the same protocol used for the earlier healthy control dataset. Within a given batch, samples were prepared together, multiplexed and sequenced on the same HiSeq lane. Per the authors' processing: Raw barcoded reads were processed with MIGEC, and single-read molecular identifier groups were discarded before consensus assembly and CDR3 extraction. Clonotype tables were post-analysed with VDJtools, normalizing diversity by down-sampling all datasets to the smallest sample size. Repertoire overlap clustering matched CDR3 amino acid but not nucleotide sequences to correct batch-related cross-sample contamination. The public sequencing data were trimmed at Q25 with fastp and processed into clonotypes with MiXCR by TCRdb, which kept only in-frame beta chains. Rows merge per CDR3 protein into single entries with the most common DNA and genes. The V and J calls, along with clone size, are taken from TCRdb and not from the paper's own processing. Here the sample has 650,000 to 850,000 distinct CDR3 sequences; around 42% occur a single time. The ten biggest clones cover roughly 4.5% of the sample.

Counted from cysteine to phenylalanine, this CDR3 has 17 amino acids. The read is trimmed to its CDR3 DNA, 51 bases read in frame from base 1. CDR1 and CDR2, looked up from the germline V gene, are SGHTA and FQGNSA. Germline trimming: 2 bases from V, 2 bases from J; junction bases outside gene matches: 9. To demonstrate the VDJtools post-analysis software, the study profiled TCR beta repertoires from the peripheral blood of 13 young patients with multiple sclerosis. The multiple sclerosis patients were children and adolescents ranging in age from roughly 6 to 15 years. The chain employs TRBV7-2 and TRBJ2-3; 8 central nucleotides agree with TRBD2. This TCR was sampled from a girl aged 10 to 17 with multiple sclerosis. Source material: blood. The DNA reads TGTGCCAGCAGCTTACGTGCTAGCGGGTATTACACAGATACGCAGTATTTT. The translation is CASSLRASGYYTDTQYF.